This T cell receptor (beta chain) emerged from a study of control samples from healthy donors and cancer patients. This table comes from immunoSEQ multiplex PCR, and its TCRdb copy is limited to in-frame clones, with some not included. The sample has around 90,000 clones, around nine tenths seen once. Trimming stripped 1 base from V and 4 bases from J, with 10 bases between. The CDR3 sequence is 14 residues long. CDR1 and CDR2 (germline): MGHRA, YSYEKL. Sequenced: blood. The receptor was isolated from a man aged 25-45 years in good health. The chain couples TRBV4-1 to TRBJ1-1; D uncertain. CDR3 residues: CASSQVTGSTEAFF. The CDR3 DNA sequence: TGCGCCAGCAGCCAAGTTACTGGGAGCACTGAAGCTTTCTTT.